The source of this T cell receptor (beta chain) is a study of T cells in Graves' hyperthyroidism and ophthalmopathy. Whole-study results and caveats: Blood also contained most expanded thyroid clonotypes above 0.001. The model predicted ophthalmopathy a median roughly six months before onset.

V lost 4 bases and J lost 5, with 23 bases in between. Germline V gene data show CDR1 as SGHTA and CDR2 as FQGNSA. This CDR3 is built from 17 residues. Hyperthyroidism patients were newly diagnosed, had disease duration under 2 months, and were aged 18 to 65 years. Amplified TCR beta CDR3 regions derived from RNA transcripts. HTBI primers were the set used in a first-round RT-PCR of the TCR CDR3. TCRdb processed the multiplex PCR reads anew with MiXCR; each CDR3 protein has one entry. The profile shows a few hundred thousand distinct CDR3 sequences, around a sixth of them singletons. This clonotype was seen many times. Its target is unknown.

What was sequenced was blood. The rearrangement links TRBV7-2 to TRBJ2-5, with D unclear. The clonotype comes from a young woman with Graves' hyperthyroidism. This chain's CDR3 is CASSSRPATTKGETQYF. CDR3 nucleotide sequence: TGTGCCAGCAGCTCCCGACCCGCCACAACTAAAGGGGAGACCCAGTACTTC. The whole variable domain, remainder taken from reference TRBV7-2 and TRBJ2-5, is GAGVSQSPSNKVTEKGKDVELRCDPISGHTALYWYRQSLGQGLEFLIYFQGNSAPDKSGLPSDRFSAERTGGSVSTLTIQRTQQEDSAVYLCASSSRPATTKGETQYFGPGTRLLVL.